Below, 2 T cell receptor beta chains from the same sample are listed, as sequenced in a study of blood T cell repertoires in COVID-19. This table comes from immunoSEQ multiplex PCR, and its TCRdb copy is limited to in-frame clones, with some not included. The sample contains about 120,000 clones, over 75% of which appear only once. Input material: peripheral blood. Receptors originate from a woman in her 70s who had recovered from COVID-19.

V gene TRBV27 combines with J gene TRBJ2-3, with D possibly TRBD2 on 5 matching bases. The length of the CDR3 is 14 residues. The V end lost 3 bases, the J end lost 2 bases, and 9 bases lay between the germline ends. Per the germline V gene, CDR1 is MNHEY and CDR2 is SMNVEV (reference sequence). As DNA, the CDR3 is TGTGCCAGCAGTTTTAGGCTAGCCACAGATACGCAGTATTTT. Protein: CASSFRLATDTQYF.

Written as DNA, the CDR3 is TGTGCCATCGGGGGGACGACTAGCACAGATACGCAGTATTTT. Its translation: CAIGGTTSTDTQYF. The V and J genes are TRBV10-3 and TRBJ2-3, with D possibly TRBD2 on 6 matching bases. CDR1 and CDR2 (germline): ENHRY, SYGVKD. The CDR3 has 14 residues. The V and J ends lost 8 bases and 0 bases respectively, with 12 bases between them.